The 10 T cell receptor beta chains reported below all come from one sample, sequenced in a study of cytomegalovirus exposure and HLA in healthy donors. Both 60 Vbeta primers and 13 Jbeta primers went into the PCR. Method: immunoSEQ multiplex PCR; TCRdb's copy keeps in-frame clones and lacks some. Seen here are 150,000 to 200,000 clones, more than 85% observed once, and the top ten hold roughly 1.8%. The sequenced material came from PBMCs. Every receptor here comes from a woman younger than 35 in good health and CMV-seronegative.

The rearrangement joins TRBV19 to TRBJ1-2, with D maybe TRBD1 (5 bases). V gave up 9 bases and J gave up 0 bases, with 11 bases separating them. CDR1 and CDR2 from the germline V gene are LNHDA and SQIVND (reference sequence). The CDR3 runs to 13 residues. Here the CDR3 DNA reads TGTGCCAGCCAGGGAGGAACTAACTATGGCTACACCTTC. Its translation is CASQGGTNYGYTF.

The rearrangement uses TRBV29-1 and TRBJ1-2; D not resolved. The V gene's germline CDR1 is SQVTM and CDR2 ANQGSEA. The CDR3 runs to 12 residues. V was cut by 6 bases and J by 5 bases, with 13 bases left in between. As DNA, the CDR3 is TGCAGCGTCACTCCTTCGGGGTATGGCTACACCTTC. Amino acid sequence: CSVTPSGYGYTF.

The CDR3 here is CASSLYGSGYTF. CDR3 nucleotide sequence: TGTGCCAGCAGTTTATACGGGAGTGGCTACACCTTC. This chain connects TRBV28 to TRBJ1-2; D gene uncertain. Trimming cost V 1 base and J 7 bases, with 7 bases left between them. This CDR3 contains 12 residues. Germline V lookup: CDR1 MDHEN, CDR2 SYDVKM.

This sequence joins TRBV7-2 and TRBJ2-2; perhaps TRBD2 as D (5 bases). V lost 0 bases to trimming and J lost 7 bases, with 15 bases between them. This CDR3 spans 16 amino acids. Germline V CDR1 and CDR2: SGHTA, FQGNSA. The CDR3 protein is CASSLARRYRGGELFF. The CDR3 DNA reads TGTGCCAGCAGCTTAGCTAGGAGGTACCGGGGCGGGGAGCTGTTTTTT. Drawing the rest from reference TRBV7-2 and TRBJ2-2, the complete variable domain is GAGVSQSPSNKVTEKGKDVELRCDPISGHTALYWYRQSLGQGLEFLIYFQGNSAPDKSGLPSDRFSAERTGGSVSTLTIQRTQQEDSAVYLCASSLARRYRGGELFFGEGSRLTVL.

This clone turned up a few times. The chain has TRBV19 and TRBJ1-4; 7 nucleotides align to TRBD1. The CDR3 loop spans 15 amino acids. In germline, CDR1 is LNHDA, CDR2 SQIVND (reference sequence). V shed 3 bases, J shed 3 bases, and the junction held 4 bases outside the gene matches. Written as DNA, the CDR3 is TGTGCCAGTAGTATTAGGACAGGCCCTAATGAAAAACTGTTTTTT. It specifies CASSIRTGPNEKLFF. Complete variable domain (other parts from reference TRBV19 and TRBJ1-4): DGGITQSPKYLFRKEGQNVTLSCEQNLNHDAMYWYRQDPGQGLRLIYYSQIVNDFQKGDIAEGYSVSREKKESFPLTVTSAQKNPTAFYLCASSIRTGPNEKLFFGSGTQLSVL.

This clone was picked up a small number of times. The rearrangement joins TRBV6-5 to TRBJ1-5; D not resolved. From germline, CDR1 is MNHEY and CDR2 SVGAGI. Trimming pared 8 bases from V and 9 bases from J, leaving 23 bases between. This CDR3 comprises 15 residues. CDR3 DNA: TGTGCCAGCGGCGCGGAGGGTGTCGGTAGCGGGCCCCAGCATTTT. This encodes CASGAEGVGSGPQHF.

This sequence joins TRBV15 and TRBJ2-7; D gene unclear. This CDR3 has 13 residues. Germline CDR1 and CDR2: LNHNV and YYDKDF (reference sequence). V shed 5 bases and J shed 0 bases, with 8 bases lying between them. CDR3 DNA: TGTGCCACCAGCGAGTCGGGCTCCTACGAGCAGTACTTC. Protein: CATSESGSYEQYF.

J is TRBJ1-2 and V is TRBV27, with 7 bases lining up with TRBD1. Germline V gene lookup returns CDR1 MNHEY and CDR2 SMNVEV (reference sequence). This CDR3 has 18 amino acids. Trimming cost V 0 bases and J 1 base; bases outside gene matches: 11. The CDR3 coding sequence is TGTGCCAGCAGTTTATCGACCCCGATAGGGGGCATTAACTATGGCTACACCTTC. Translated: CASSLSTPIGGINYGYTF.

J is TRBJ2-1 and V is TRBV19; 8 nucleotides align to TRBD2. V trimming: 6 bases; J trimming: 3 bases; junction bases outside the gene matches: 7. Germline V lookup: CDR1 LNHDA, CDR2 SQIVND (reference sequence). This CDR3 spans 15 amino acids. DNA for the CDR3: TGTGCCAGTAGCCTTGGACTAGCCCTCTACAATGAGCAGTTCTTC. This sequence encodes CASSLGLALYNEQFF. The whole variable domain, remainder taken from reference TRBV19 and TRBJ2-1, is DGGITQSPKYLFRKEGQNVTLSCEQNLNHDAMYWYRQDPGQGLRLIYYSQIVNDFQKGDIAEGYSVSREKKESFPLTVTSAQKNPTAFYLCASSLGLALYNEQFFGPGTRLTVL.

The DNA for the CDR3 is TGTGCCAGCAGTTTCGGGTGGGGCGAGACTAGCGGGAGTGGTGAGCAGTTCTTC. Translation gives CASSFGWGETSGSGEQFF. The chain joins TRBV27 to TRBJ2-1; 12 nucleotides align to TRBD2. Germline CDR1 MNHEY, CDR2 SMNVEV (reference sequence). With 3 bases clipped from V and 9 bases from J, the junction kept 15 bases outside the gene matches. The CDR3 is made up of 18 amino acids.